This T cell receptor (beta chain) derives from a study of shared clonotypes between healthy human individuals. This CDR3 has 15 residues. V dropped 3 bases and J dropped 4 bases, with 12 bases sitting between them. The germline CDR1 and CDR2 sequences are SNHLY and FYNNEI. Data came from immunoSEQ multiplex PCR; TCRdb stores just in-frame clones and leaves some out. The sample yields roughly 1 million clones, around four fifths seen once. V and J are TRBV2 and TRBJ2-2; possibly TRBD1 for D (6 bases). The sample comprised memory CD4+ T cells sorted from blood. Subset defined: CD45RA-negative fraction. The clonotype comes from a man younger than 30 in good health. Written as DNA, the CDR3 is TGTGCCAGCAGTGACCCAGGGGCCCCCACCGGGGAGCTGTTTTTT. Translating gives CASSDPGAPTGELFF.